This TCR beta chain was sequenced in a study of graft-versus-host responses after intestinal transplantation. Produced via immunoSEQ multiplex PCR; TCRdb's table is partial and in-frame only. The sample gives some 14,000 clones, about 33% of which show up once; 4.5% to 6% is in the top ten. There are a few counts of this clone. Trimming took 0 bases from V and 7 from J, leaving 13 bases between them. The CDR3 is 15 residues long. Germline V gene data show CDR1 as MNHEY and CDR2 as SVGAGI. This TCR was recovered from a human patient who received an intestinal transplant. The source was alloreactive CD4+ T cells from a mixed lymphocyte reaction culture, collected before intestinal transplant. Subset defined: CFSE-low proliferating T cells sorted from approximately six-day pre-transplant mixed lymphocyte reaction (GvH or HvG direction). The gene calls are TRBV6-5 and TRBJ1-5; D unclear. CDR3 loop: CASSYSIGPGQPQHF. CDR3 DNA sequence: TGTGCCAGCAGTTACTCGATAGGGCCCGGGCAGCCCCAGCATTTT.